These T cell receptor beta chains were read from a single sample in a study of monozygotic twins with inflammatory bowel disease. With the 5' RACE reads reprocessed, TCRdb shows one record per CDR3 protein and no DNA. Listed are approximately 400,000 distinct CDR3 sequences; around 2.4% falls within the top ten. Sequencing was performed on blood. Receptors were obtained from a human donor with ulcerative colitis or Crohn's disease, or a healthy co-twin of an affected twin (not recorded which). Each CDR3 is given with its conserved first and last residue. The order of the fields is J gene, V gene, CDR3 protein.

TRBJ2-3 | TRBV5-1 | CASSLAVADPTDTQYF
TRBJ2-3 | TRBV3-1 | CASSSVVLAGGRPDTQYF
TRBJ2-1 | TRBV20-1 | CSASLSGGFDEQFF
TRBJ2-2 | TRBV5-4 | CASSFPGGHTGELFF
TRBJ2-3 | TRBV20-1 | CSADTSGRARSQYF
TRBJ1-3 | TRBV2 | CASSDGQPGNTIYF
TRBJ1-3 | TRBV30 | CAWTGPVSGNTIYF
TRBJ2-2 | TRBV27 | CASRLTGITGELFF
TRBJ2-4 | TRBV7-9 | CASSWDRRENIQYF
TRBJ2-3 | TRBV7-9 | CASSVDTSLGWDTQYF
TRBJ1-2 | TRBV6-6 | CASSYRDTLSYTF
TRBJ2-3 | TRBV5-1 | CASSLAPDTQYF
TRBJ2-1 | TRBV5-4 | CASSLVLAGSYNEQFF
TRBJ2-2 | TRBV5-4 | CASRHGTGDRNGELFF
TRBJ2-1 | TRBV7-3 | CASSLGRGLGNNEQFF
TRBJ1-1 | TRBV28 | CASFRDLQANTEAFF
TRBJ1-4 | TRBV7-9 | CASSLARTGDEKLFF
TRBJ1-1 | TRBV12-3/TRBV12-4 | CASSFTGGNTEAFF
TRBJ2-5 | TRBV27 | CASSFRWQETQYF
TRBJ2-7 | TRBV20-1 | CSASEGAYEQYF
TRBJ1-5 | TRBV4-1 | CASSQGTLQPQHF
TRBJ2-7 | TRBV28 | CASGTQDRGRYEQYF
TRBJ2-3 | TRBV6-2/TRBV6-3 | CASSLGRRIQVQYF
TRBJ1-5 | TRBV5-1 | CARGQAFIQPQHF
TRBJ1-5 | TRBV6-1 | CASRRVWAGNQPQHF
TRBJ2-5 | TRBV20-1 | CSALRSQETQYF
TRBJ2-2 | TRBV10-3 | CATRTGPGELFF
TRBJ1-3 | TRBV24-1 | CATSDTGTRSGNTIYF
TRBJ1-1 | TRBV7-9 | CASSIDRITEAFF
TRBJ2-1 | TRBV18 | CASSSGQTYNEQFF
TRBJ1-6 | TRBV12-3/TRBV12-4 | CASTSGWAVNSPLHF
TRBJ2-1 | TRBV20-1 | CSARTGLAGAGNEQFF
TRBJ1-1 | TRBV24-1 | CATSDFGDRVGAFF
TRBJ2-1 | TRBV11-1 | CASSHNLWTSGILGSYNEQFF
TRBJ2-1 | TRBV7-6 | CASSARTRPGGEQFF
TRBJ2-5 | TRBV2 | CASSEALRGQSQYF
TRBJ1-2 | TRBV5-5 | CASSLGQEAGYGYTF
TRBJ1-5 | TRBV12-3/TRBV12-4 | CASSQTGEGQPQHF
TRBJ1-4 | TRBV5-1 | CASSYRGNNEKLFF
TRBJ1-1 | TRBV21-1 | CATRGSPGSSAWNTEAFF
TRBJ1-1 | TRBV30 | CAWSIRAARPEAFF
TRBJ2-1 | TRBV4-2 | CASSHGSPPNEQFF
TRBJ1-2 | TRBV7-6 | CASSNRDGPQDGYTF
TRBJ2-1 | TRBV5-1 | CASSLVPGTNEQFF
TRBJ2-4 | TRBV5-1 | CASSPGQIAKNIQYF
TRBJ2-7 | TRBV29-1 | CSVEWGFEQYF
TRBJ2-1 | TRBV2 | CASLTSGTPREQFF
TRBJ2-3 | TRBV7-9 | CASSLEQGIDTQYF
TRBJ2-5 | TRBV6-1 | CASSEEYGREGVETQYF
TRBJ2-2 | TRBV29-1 | CSVERPLYTGELFF
TRBJ2-1 | TRBV20-1 | CSARNLAASYNEQFF
TRBJ2-1 | TRBV4-3 | CASSQDGVEQFF
TRBJ1-2 | TRBV27 | CASSSTSRSTGNYYTF